This TCR beta chain was recorded in a study of T-cell memory formation after mild COVID-19. This clonotype occurred once. This CDR3 region has 14 residues. Germline V gene sequence: CDR1 MNHEY, CDR2 SVGEGT. Trimming cost V 7 bases and J 12 bases, with 19 bases left between them. A single record per CDR3 protein comes from TCRdb applying MiXCR to the 5' RACE reads. This table has 350,000 or so distinct CDR3 sequences, 21% appearing once. This clonotype was sampled from an adult woman who had mild COVID-19 (a few samples of this study predate the infection). Cell type and time point are not known. Specimen: PBMCs or a T cell subset sorted from them (not recorded which). This chain uses TRBV6-2 or TRBV6-3 with TRBJ2-6; possibly TRBD1 or TRBD2 for D (5 bases each). The CDR3 bases are TGTGCCAGCACCCCCCGGGCGACTGGGGGCGTCCTGACTTTC. This codes for CASTPRATGGVLTF.